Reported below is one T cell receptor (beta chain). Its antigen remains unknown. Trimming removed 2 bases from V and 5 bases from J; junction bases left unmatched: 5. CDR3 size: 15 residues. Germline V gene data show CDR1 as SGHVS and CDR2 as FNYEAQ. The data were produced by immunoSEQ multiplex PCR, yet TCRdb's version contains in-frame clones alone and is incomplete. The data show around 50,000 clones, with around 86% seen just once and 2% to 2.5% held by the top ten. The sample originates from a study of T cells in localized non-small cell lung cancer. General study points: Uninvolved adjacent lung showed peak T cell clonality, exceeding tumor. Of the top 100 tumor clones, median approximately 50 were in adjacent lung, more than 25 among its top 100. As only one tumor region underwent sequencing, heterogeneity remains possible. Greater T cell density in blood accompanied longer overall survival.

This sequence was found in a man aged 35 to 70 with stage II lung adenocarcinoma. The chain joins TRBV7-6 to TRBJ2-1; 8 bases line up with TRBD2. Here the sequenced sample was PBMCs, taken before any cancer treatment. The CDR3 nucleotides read TGTGCCAGCAGCTTAATCCGGGGGGGCCACAATGAGCAGTTCTTC. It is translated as CASSLIRGGHNEQFF.